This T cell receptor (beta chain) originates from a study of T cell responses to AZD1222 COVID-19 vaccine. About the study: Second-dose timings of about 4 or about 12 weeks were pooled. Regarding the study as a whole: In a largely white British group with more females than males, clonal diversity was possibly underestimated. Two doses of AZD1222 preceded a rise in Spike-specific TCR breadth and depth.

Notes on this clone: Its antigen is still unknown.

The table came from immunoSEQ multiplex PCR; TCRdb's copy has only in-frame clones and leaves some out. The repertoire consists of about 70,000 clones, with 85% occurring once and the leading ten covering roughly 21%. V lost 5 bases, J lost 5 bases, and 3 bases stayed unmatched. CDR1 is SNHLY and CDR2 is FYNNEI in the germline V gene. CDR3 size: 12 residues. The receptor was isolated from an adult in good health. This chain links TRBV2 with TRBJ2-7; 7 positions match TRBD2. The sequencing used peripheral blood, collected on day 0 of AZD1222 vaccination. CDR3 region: CASSWGGDEQYF. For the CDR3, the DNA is TGTGCCAGCAGTTGGGGGGGAGACGAGCAGTACTTC.